Here is one TCR beta chain with its context. The antigen is undetermined. The sample holds other DNA sequences that translate to the same CDR3. The data belong to a study of cytomegalovirus exposure and HLA in healthy donors. The overall study: A prior study identified 120 million or so unique TCR beta sequences from roughly 180 million T cells.

PCR employed 60 Vbeta and 13 Jbeta primers. Sequencing used immunoSEQ multiplex PCR; TCRdb keeps in-frame clones, though not all of them. The sample records roughly 280,000 clones, about 66% being singletons. Findings and caveats of the study: When analyzed later, a missense DCLRE1C variant was found to be linked to TCR beta V- and J-gene trimming. Several top significant clusters appeared, in a later analysis, to be linked to common viral pathogens.

V was pared by 0 bases and J by 1 base, with 11 bases between. CDR3 length: 15 amino acids. Germline assignment: CDR1 SGDLS and CDR2 YYNGEE. Unrecorded immune exposure was likely among donors, who were nominally healthy when sampled. This sequence originates from a female donor in good health and CMV-seronegative. This sequence joins TRBV9 and TRBJ2-7, with D maybe TRBD2 (6 bases). Sequencing was carried out using PBMCs. CDR3 nucleotide sequence: TGTGCCAGCAGCGTAGGCACGAGCGGGTCCTACGAGCAGTACTTC. As protein: CASSVGTSGSYEQYF.